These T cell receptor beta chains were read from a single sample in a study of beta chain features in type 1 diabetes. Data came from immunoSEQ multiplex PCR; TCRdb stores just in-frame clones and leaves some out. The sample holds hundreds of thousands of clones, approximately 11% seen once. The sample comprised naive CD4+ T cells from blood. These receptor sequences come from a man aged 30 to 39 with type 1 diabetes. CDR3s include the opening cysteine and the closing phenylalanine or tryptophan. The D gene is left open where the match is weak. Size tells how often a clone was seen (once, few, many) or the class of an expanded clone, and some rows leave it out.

cdr3_aa: CASSIGQGTGTEAFF; cdr3_nt: TGTGCCAGTAGTATCGGACAGGGGACGGGGACTGAAGCTTTCTTT; d_call: TRBD1; clone_size: -; j_call: TRBJ1-1; v_call: TRBV19
cdr3_aa: CASSVWRTGELFF; cdr3_nt: TGTGCCAGCAGCGTATGGAGGACCGGGGAGCTGTTTTTT; d_call: -; clone_size: few; j_call: TRBJ2-2; v_call: TRBV9
cdr3_aa: CASSQGRGRETQYF; cdr3_nt: TGTGCCAGCAGTCAAGGCAGGGGGCGTGAGACCCAGTACTTC; d_call: TRBD1; clone_size: -; j_call: TRBJ2-5; v_call: TRBV27
cdr3_aa: CASSVGTTPETQYF; cdr3_nt: TGTGCCAGCAGCGTAGGTACAACCCCAGAGACCCAGTACTTC; d_call: -; clone_size: -; j_call: TRBJ2-5; v_call: TRBV9
cdr3_aa: CASSKATLGGDGTEAFF; cdr3_nt: TGTGCCAGCAGCAAAGCCACCCTGGGGGGGGATGGCACTGAAGCTTTCTTT; d_call: -; clone_size: few; j_call: TRBJ1-1; v_call: TRBV21-1
cdr3_aa: CSVEGTQNTGELFF; cdr3_nt: TGCAGCGTTGAGGGGACACAGAACACCGGGGAGCTGTTTTTT; d_call: -; clone_size: few; j_call: TRBJ2-2; v_call: TRBV29-1
cdr3_aa: CASSFGRQETQYF; cdr3_nt: TGTGCCAGCAGCTTTGGCAGACAAGAGACCCAGTACTTC; d_call: -; clone_size: few; j_call: TRBJ2-5; v_call: TRBV7-2
cdr3_aa: CASTRDYPADTQYF; cdr3_nt: TGTGCCAGCACCCGGGACTACCCAGCGGATACGCAGTATTTT; d_call: TRBD2; clone_size: -; j_call: TRBJ2-3; v_call: TRBV5-4
cdr3_aa: CASGLTRSNQPQHF; cdr3_nt: TGTGCTAGTGGACTGACACGCAGCAATCAGCCCCAGCATTTT; d_call: -; clone_size: few; j_call: TRBJ1-5; v_call: TRBV12-5
cdr3_aa: CASSVYYEQYF; cdr3_nt: TGTGCCAGCAGCGTATACTACGAGCAGTACTTC; d_call: -; clone_size: few; j_call: TRBJ2-7; v_call: TRBV7-8
cdr3_aa: CAISADVRSSYEQYF; cdr3_nt: TGTGCCATCAGCGCTGACGTTAGGAGCTCCTACGAGCAGTACTTC; d_call: -; clone_size: -; j_call: TRBJ2-7; v_call: TRBV10-3
cdr3_aa: CASSQVEPGEEEAFF; cdr3_nt: TGTGCCAGCAGCCAAGTTGAGCCGGGGGAGGAGGAAGCTTTCTTT; d_call: -; clone_size: few; j_call: TRBJ1-1; v_call: TRBV4-2
cdr3_aa: CASTGRTGGAETQYF; cdr3_nt: TGCGCCAGCACGGGTCGGACAGGGGGCGCGGAGACCCAGTACTTC; d_call: TRBD1; clone_size: few; j_call: TRBJ2-5; v_call: TRBV5-1
cdr3_aa: CASSQGPDRVPSTDTQYF; cdr3_nt: TGCGCCAGCAGCCAAGGACCCGACAGGGTACCTAGCACAGATACGCAGTATTTT; d_call: TRBD1; clone_size: -; j_call: TRBJ2-3; v_call: TRBV4-1
cdr3_aa: CASSRRRGADEQYF; cdr3_nt: TGTGCCAGCAGCCGCCGTCGGGGGGCGGACGAGCAGTACTTC; d_call: -; clone_size: few; j_call: TRBJ2-7; v_call: TRBV7-2
cdr3_aa: CASSRGRRGSYNEQFF; cdr3_nt: TGTGCCAGCAGCCGCGGACGGCGGGGGAGCTACAATGAGCAGTTCTTC; d_call: TRBD2; clone_size: -; j_call: TRBJ2-1; v_call: TRBV13
cdr3_aa: CASKGSRTEDTEAFF; cdr3_nt: TGTGCCAGTAAGGGAAGCCGGACAGAGGACACTGAAGCTTTCTTT; d_call: -; clone_size: -; j_call: TRBJ1-1; v_call: TRBV19
cdr3_aa: CASSPAGGKYEQYF; cdr3_nt: TGTGCCAGCTCACCAGCTGGCGGTAAATACGAGCAGTACTTC; d_call: -; clone_size: -; j_call: TRBJ2-7; v_call: TRBV18
cdr3_aa: CAWSVRLAGGRSLTDTQYF; cdr3_nt: TGTGCCTGGAGTGTACGACTAGCGGGGGGCCGGAGTCTCACAGATACGCAGTATTTT; d_call: TRBD2; clone_size: few; j_call: TRBJ2-3; v_call: TRBV30
cdr3_aa: CASSRDRDAGGYTF; cdr3_nt: TGTGCCAGCAGCAGGGACAGGGACGCGGGTGGCTACACCTTC; d_call: TRBD1; clone_size: few; j_call: TRBJ1-2; v_call: TRBV7-2
cdr3_aa: CASSLDGGYQPQHF; cdr3_nt: TGTGCCAGCAGCTTAGATGGAGGGTATCAGCCCCAGCATTTT; d_call: -; clone_size: few; j_call: TRBJ1-5; v_call: TRBV7-9
cdr3_aa: CASRLSGGPMGDTQYF; cdr3_nt: TGTGCCAGCAGGCTTAGCGGGGGTCCTATGGGAGATACGCAGTATTTT; d_call: TRBD2; clone_size: few; j_call: TRBJ2-3; v_call: TRBV6-6
cdr3_aa: CASSYTLKTQYF; cdr3_nt: TGTGCCAGCAGTTATACTTTGAAGACCCAGTACTTC; d_call: -; clone_size: -; j_call: TRBJ2-5; v_call: TRBV6-6
cdr3_aa: CSGTTGGETQYF; cdr3_nt: TGCAGCGGTACGACAGGGGGAGAGACCCAGTACTTC; d_call: TRBD1; clone_size: few; j_call: TRBJ2-5; v_call: TRBV29-1
cdr3_aa: CASCPGQELNTEAFF; cdr3_nt: TGCGCCAGCTGTCCGGGACAGGAGTTGAACACTGAAGCTTTCTTT; d_call: TRBD1; clone_size: few; j_call: TRBJ1-1; v_call: TRBV4-1
cdr3_aa: CASRRSVRENEQFF; cdr3_nt: TGTGCCAGCAGGCGATCCGTGAGGGAGAATGAGCAGTTCTTC; d_call: -; clone_size: -; j_call: TRBJ2-1; v_call: TRBV6-5